The 3 T cell receptor beta chains presented below share a single source sample, sequenced in a study of blood T cell repertoires in COVID-19. The assay was immunoSEQ multiplex PCR, and TCRdb's table has in-frame clones only and misses some. The repertoire has 120,000 or so clones, 86% of them found once; the top ten carry almost 4.5%. Sequencing was performed on peripheral blood. Source of these receptors: a man between 40 and 49 years old with acute or convalescent COVID-19.

V usage is TRBV5-1 and J usage is TRBJ2-5, with D maybe TRBD2 (7 bases). The CDR3 length is 15 residues. The germline V gene encodes CDR1 SGHRS and CDR2 YFSETQ. V lost 2 bases to trimming and J lost 2 bases, with 13 bases between them. The CDR3 nucleotides read TGCGCCAGCAGCTTATTGGGGGGGGCTCAAGAGACCCAGTACTTC. This encodes CASSLLGGAQETQYF.

The V and J genes are TRBV2 and TRBJ2-3, with 7 bases identical to TRBD1. The ends lost 6 bases at V and 3 bases at J; junction bases unmatched: 9. Germline V gene data show CDR1 as SNHLY and CDR2 as FYNNEI. This CDR3 region has 15 residues. The CDR3 DNA sequence: TGTGCCAGCAGGGGGTGGACAGGCAGAACAGATACGCAGTATTTT. Translating gives CASRGWTGRTDTQYF. Supplemented by reference TRBV2 and TRBJ2-3, the full variable domain reads EPEVTQTPSHQVTQMGQEVILRCVPISNHLYFYWYRQILGQKVEFLVSFYNNEISEKSEIFDDQFSVERPDGSNFTLKIRSTKLEDSAMYFCASRGWTGRTDTQYFGPGTRLTVL.

The J gene is TRBJ2-5, the V gene TRBV28; 10 bases are shared with TRBD1. J gave up 5 bases and V 5 bases, and 8 bases lay outside the gene matches. CDR3 length equals 15 residues. Germline V lookup: CDR1 MDHEN, CDR2 SYDVKM. This CDR3 reads CASSLGQGGEETQYF. CDR3 bases: TGTGCCAGCAGTCTCGGACAGGGGGGGGAGGAGACCCAGTACTTC. The entire variable domain, with the rest obtained from reference TRBV28 and TRBJ2-5, is as follows: DVKVTQSSRYLVKRTGEKVFLECVQDMDHENMFWYRQDPGLGLRLIYFSYDVKMKEKGDIPEGYSVSREKKERFSLILESASTNQTSMYLCASSLGQGGEETQYFGPGTRLLVL.